This T cell receptor beta chain is from a study of glioma-infiltrating T cells. The CDR3 is 17 residues long. Per germline, CDR1 MGHRA and CDR2 YSYEKL. As for this clonotype: One end of the junction fails to match germline, which may point to a read error.

TCR alpha and beta CDR3 regions were amplified from RNA using iRepertoire nested multiplex PCR. TCRdb re-called the multiplex PCR reads with MiXCR, one entry per CDR3 protein. Among around 130,000 distinct CDR3 sequences listed, roughly a quarter were seen once. This rearrangement joins TRBV4-1 to TRBJ1-5, with D possibly matching TRBD1 (5 bases). The sequence was obtained from a human donor with low-grade glioma or glioblastoma, undergoing nonglioma brain surgery, or in good health (not recorded which). The material sequenced was glioma tissue, nonneoplastic brain tissue, or PBMCs (not recorded which). CDR3 residues: CASGQDGGGDANQPQHF. CDR3 in DNA: TGCGCCAGCGGCCAAGATGGAGGAGGGGACGCCAATCAGCCCCAGCATTTT.